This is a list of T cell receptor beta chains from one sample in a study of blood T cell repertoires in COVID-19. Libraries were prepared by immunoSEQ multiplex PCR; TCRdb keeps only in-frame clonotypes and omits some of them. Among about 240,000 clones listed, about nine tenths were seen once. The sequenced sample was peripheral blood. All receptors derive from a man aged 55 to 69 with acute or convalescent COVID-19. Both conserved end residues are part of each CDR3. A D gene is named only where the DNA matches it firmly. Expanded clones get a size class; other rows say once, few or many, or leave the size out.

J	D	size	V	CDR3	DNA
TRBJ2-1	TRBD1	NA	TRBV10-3	CATSVRDRSNEQFF	TGTGCCACTTCGGTCCGGGACAGGTCGAATGAGCAGTTCTTC
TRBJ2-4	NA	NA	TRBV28	CATYQGAKNIQYF	TGTGCCACCTATCAGGGGGCCAAAAACATTCAGTACTTC
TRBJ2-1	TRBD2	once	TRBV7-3	CASSVQRGQDEQFF	TGTGCCAGCAGCGTCCAGCGGGGCCAGGATGAGCAGTTCTTC
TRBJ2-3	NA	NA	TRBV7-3	CASSLSSGGGEDTQYF	TGTGCCAGCAGCTTAAGTAGCGGAGGAGGGGAAGATACGCAGTATTTT
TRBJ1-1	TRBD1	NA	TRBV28	CASSGQGYLNTEAFF	TGTGCCAGCAGCGGACAGGGGTACTTGAACACTGAAGCTTTCTTT
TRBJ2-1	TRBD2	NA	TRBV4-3	CASSQDWREGNEQFF	TGCGCCAGCAGCCAAGATTGGCGGGAGGGGAATGAGCAGTTCTTC
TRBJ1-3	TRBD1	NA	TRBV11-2	CASSLGQGDGNTIYF	TGTGCCAGCAGCCTCGGACAGGGGGATGGAAACACCATATATTTT
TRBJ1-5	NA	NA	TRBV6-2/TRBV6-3	CASSYSGGVGNQPQHF	TGTGCCAGCAGTTACTCGGGGGGGGTCGGCAATCAGCCCCAGCATTTT
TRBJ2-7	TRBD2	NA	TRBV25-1	CASRSGAVYEQYF	TGTGCCAGCCGAAGCGGGGCCGTCTACGAGCAGTACTTC
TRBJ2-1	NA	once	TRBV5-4	CASSLEALGFDEQFF	TGTGCCAGCAGCTTGGAAGCCTTGGGCTTCGATGAGCAGTTCTTC
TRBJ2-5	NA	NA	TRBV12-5	CASGWRTEETQYF	TGTGCTAGTGGTTGGAGGACAGAAGAGACCCAGTACTTC
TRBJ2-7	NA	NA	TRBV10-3	CAIRDNYEQYF	TGTGCCATCCGGGACAACTACGAGCAGTACTTC
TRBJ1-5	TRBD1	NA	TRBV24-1	CATSDPRTGGNQPQHF	TGTGCCACCAGTGACCCTCGGACAGGGGGCAATCAGCCCCAGCATTTT
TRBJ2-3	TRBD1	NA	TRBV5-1	CASSLEGSGQTDTQYF	TGCGCCAGCAGCTTGGAGGGGTCGGGACAGACAGATACGCAGTATTTT
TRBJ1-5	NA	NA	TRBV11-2	CASSLVAPGNYSNQPQHF	TGTGCCAGCAGCTTAGTAGCCCCCGGGAATTATAGCAATCAGCCCCAGCATTTT
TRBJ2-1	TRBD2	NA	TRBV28	CAIVGASGRYEQFF	TGTGCCATTGTAGGGGCTAGCGGGAGGTATGAGCAGTTCTTC
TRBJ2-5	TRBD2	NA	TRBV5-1	CASSLQASGIQETQYF	TGCGCCAGCAGCTTGCAGGCTAGCGGCATTCAAGAGACCCAGTACTTC
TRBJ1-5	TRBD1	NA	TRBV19	CASSRDREGQPQHF	TGTGCCAGTAGTAGGGACAGGGAGGGACAGCCCCAGCATTTT
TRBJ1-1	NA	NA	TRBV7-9	CASSLFRESDTEAFF	TGTGCCAGCAGCTTATTCCGGGAATCGGACACTGAAGCTTTCTTT
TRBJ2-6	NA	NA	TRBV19	CASSPGQPYSGANVLTF	TGTGCCAGTAGTCCAGGACAGCCTTACTCTGGGGCCAACGTCCTGACTTTC
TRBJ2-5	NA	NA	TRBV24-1	CATSDNSIQETQYF	TGTGCCACCAGTGACAACTCCATCCAAGAGACCCAGTACTTC
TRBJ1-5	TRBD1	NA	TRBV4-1	CASSPYDRGNQPQHF	TGCGCCAGCAGCCCCTATGACAGGGGAAATCAGCCCCAGCATTTT
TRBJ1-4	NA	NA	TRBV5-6	CASSLGARAPEEKLFF	TGTGCCAGCAGCTTGGGGGCCAGGGCCCCTGAGGAAAAACTGTTTTTT
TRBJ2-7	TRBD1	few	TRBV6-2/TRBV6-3	CASSSFDRGSYEQYF	TGTGCCAGCAGTTCCTTCGACAGGGGATCCTACGAGCAGTACTTC
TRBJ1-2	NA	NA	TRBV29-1	CSVESANYGYTF	TGCAGCGTTGAGTCAGCTAACTATGGCTACACCTTC
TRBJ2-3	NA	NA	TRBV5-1	CASSSAWRTDTQYF	TGCGCCAGCAGCTCGGCTTGGCGGACAGATACGCAGTATTTT
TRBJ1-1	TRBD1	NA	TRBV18	CASSPIQGRTEAFF	TGTGCCAGCTCCCCCATACAGGGGAGGACTGAAGCTTTCTTT
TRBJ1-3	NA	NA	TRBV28	CASSPGGGGYTIYF	TGTGCCAGCAGTCCTGGGGGAGGCGGTTACACCATATATTTT
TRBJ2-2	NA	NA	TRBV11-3	CASSERGIRTGELFF	TGTGCCAGCAGCGAAAGGGGGATTAGGACCGGGGAGCTGTTTTTT
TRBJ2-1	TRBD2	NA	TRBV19	CASTRGPSGTKYNEQFF	TGTGCCAGTACCAGAGGGCCTAGCGGGACCAAATACAATGAGCAGTTCTTC
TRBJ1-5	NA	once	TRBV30	CAWSVLGRGGSNQPQHF	TGTGCCTGGAGTGTACTTGGAAGGGGTGGTAGCAATCAGCCCCAGCATTTT
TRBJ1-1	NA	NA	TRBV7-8	CASSLGQTQTAFF	TGTGCCAGCAGCCTCGGACAAACACAGACAGCTTTCTTT
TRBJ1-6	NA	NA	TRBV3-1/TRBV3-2	CASSQPRGSPLHF	TGTGCCAGCAGCCAACCAAGGGGATCACCCCTCCACTTT
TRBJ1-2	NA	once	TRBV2	CASSVGGELYGYTF	TGTGCCAGCAGTGTTGGAGGGGAGCTCTATGGCTACACCTTC
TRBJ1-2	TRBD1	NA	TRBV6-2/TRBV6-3	CASSRQGKYGYTF	TGTGCCAGCAGTCGACAGGGGAAGTATGGCTACACCTTC
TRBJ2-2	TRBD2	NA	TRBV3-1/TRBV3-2	CASSQASGGAGELFF	TGTGCCAGCAGCCAAGCTAGCGGAGGCGCCGGGGAGCTGTTTTTT
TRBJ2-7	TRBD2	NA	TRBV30	CAWRGTSGTYEQYF	TGTGCCTGGAGGGGGACTAGCGGGACCTACGAGCAGTACTTC
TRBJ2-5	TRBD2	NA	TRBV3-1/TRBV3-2	CASSQRTSGSGETQYF	TGTGCCAGCAGCCAACGGACTAGCGGGAGTGGAGAGACCCAGTACTTC
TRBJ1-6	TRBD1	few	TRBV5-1	CASSPGQGNSPLHF	TGCGCCAGCAGCCCCGGACAGGGAAATTCACCCCTCCACTTT
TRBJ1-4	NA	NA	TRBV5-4	CASRKGINEKLFF	TGTGCCAGTAGAAAGGGGATTAATGAAAAACTGTTTTTT
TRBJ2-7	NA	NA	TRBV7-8	CASSLAGQRAAYEQYF	TGTGCCAGCAGCTTAGCCGGCCAGCGGGCAGCCTACGAGCAGTACTTC
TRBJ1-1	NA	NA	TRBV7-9	CASSQFNSFMNTEAFF	TGTGCCAGCAGCCAGTTTAACAGTTTCATGAACACTGAAGCTTTCTTT
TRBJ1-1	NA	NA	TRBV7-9	CASSLGPGNMNTEAFF	TGTGCCAGCAGCTTAGGACCAGGGAACATGAACACTGAAGCTTTCTTT
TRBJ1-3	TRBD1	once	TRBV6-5	CASSRTGGGNTIYF	TGTGCCAGCAGCCGGACAGGGGGCGGAAACACCATATATTTT
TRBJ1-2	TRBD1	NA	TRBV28	CASISSDRNNYGYTF	TGTGCCAGCATATCTTCGGACAGGAATAACTATGGCTACACCTTC
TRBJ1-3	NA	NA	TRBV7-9	CASSLRRENTIYF	TGTGCCAGCAGCTTGCGTAGGGAGAACACCATATATTTT
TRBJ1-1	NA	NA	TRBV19	CASSIAGGFLGTEAFF	TGTGCCAGTAGTATCGCCGGCGGCTTTTTAGGCACTGAAGCTTTCTTT
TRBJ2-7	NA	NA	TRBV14	CASSQGKREPFYEQYF	TGTGCCAGCAGCCAAGGAAAAAGGGAGCCCTTTTACGAGCAGTACTTC
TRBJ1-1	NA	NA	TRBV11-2	CASRLQGNTEAFF	TGTGCCAGCAGGTTACAGGGGAACACTGAAGCTTTCTTT